Presented here are 15 T cell receptor beta chains from one specimen sequenced in a study of blood T cell repertoires in COVID-19. Repertoires were generated with immunoSEQ multiplex PCR, while TCRdb's copy carries only in-frame clones and drops some. The table has 100,000 or so clones, approximately 86% seen once; the top ten hold 12%. Sequencing was carried out using peripheral blood. The receptors derive from a woman in her seventies with active or convalescent COVID-19.

The J gene is TRBJ2-2, the V gene TRBV24-1; 7 bases line up with TRBD1. The CDR3 is made up of 14 amino acids. The junction had 4 bases not matched to a gene; V was cut back by 7 bases and J by 3 bases. Per germline, CDR1 KGHDR and CDR2 SFDVKD. This chain's CDR3 is CATSITGDTGELFF. CDR3 bases: TGTGCCACCAGCATAACAGGGGACACCGGGGAGCTGTTTTTT.

This chain links TRBV5-5 with TRBJ1-5; 11 bases fit TRBD1. Per germline, CDR1 SGHKS and CDR2 YYEKEE (reference sequence). V was clipped by 4 bases and J by 6 bases; unmatched bases: 6. There are 15 residues in the CDR3. Here the CDR3 reads CASSRGQGEGQPQHF. The CDR3 DNA sequence: TGTGCCAGCAGCCGGGGACAGGGGGAAGGTCAGCCCCAGCATTTT.

The chain has TRBV12-5 and TRBJ2-3, with 10 bases matching TRBD2. Trimming cost V 1 base and J 2 bases; bases outside gene matches: 3. The V gene's germline CDR1 is LGHNT and CDR2 FRNRAP. The CDR3 spans 16 residues. The CDR3 nucleotides are TGTGCTAGTGGTTTGGGGACTAGCGGATACACAGATACGCAGTATTTT. Translation gives CASGLGTSGYTDTQYF.

This clone was detected a few times. The chain has TRBV10-3 and TRBJ1-6; D is possibly TRBD1 (6 bases). Trimming left V 6 bases short and J 9 bases short, with 18 bases between. This CDR3 contains 15 residues. Germline assignment: CDR1 ENHRY and CDR2 SYGVKD. For the CDR3, the DNA is TGTGCCATCAGACCGGGACAACCAGAGAGTTCACCCCTCCACTTT. This codes for CAIRPGQPESSPLHF.

This clone was detected a few times. The chain employs TRBV11-2 and TRBJ1-6; the D is unclear. V shed 3 bases and J shed 8 bases, with 11 bases lying between them. Germline V CDR1 and CDR2: SGHAT, FQNNGV. The CDR3 sequence is 14 residues long. The CDR3: CASSFFGEDSPLHF. The CDR3 DNA is TGTGCCAGCAGCTTCTTTGGAGAGGATTCACCCCTCCACTTT.

This clone was seen once. This chain uses TRBV19 with TRBJ1-2; D remains ambiguous. Deletions cut 0 bases from V and 7 bases from J, with 15 bases between. Per the germline V gene, CDR1 is LNHDA and CDR2 is SQIVND (reference sequence). The CDR3 extends over 15 amino acids. This chain's CDR3 is CASSIDPSVTGGYTF. As DNA, the CDR3 is TGTGCCAGTAGTATAGATCCCAGCGTAACGGGTGGCTACACCTTC.

The chain links TRBV7-9 to TRBJ2-3, with 13 bases that match TRBD2. Germline values: CDR1 SEHNR, CDR2 FQNEAQ (reference sequence). The CDR3 loop spans 14 amino acids. With V trimmed by 6 bases and J by 6 bases, 3 bases remained unmatched. The CDR3 protein is CASRTSGGSDTQYF. The CDR3 coding sequence is TGTGCCAGCAGGACTAGCGGGGGGTCGGATACGCAGTATTTT.

This clone occurred a few times. The V call is TRBV3-1 (or the pseudogene TRBV3-2), the J call TRBJ1-5, with a possible D match to TRBD1 (5 bases). V was cut by 4 bases and J by 6 bases, with 16 bases left in between. Germline V gives CDR1 LGHDT, CDR2 YNNKEL (reference sequence). This CDR3 contains 15 residues. CDR3: CASSLDGRGGQPQHF. The CDR3 DNA reads as TGTGCCAGCAGCCTTGACGGTAGGGGAGGTCAGCCCCAGCATTTT.

The chain joins TRBV20-1 to TRBJ2-1; 11 bases are a match to TRBD2. This CDR3 is 16 amino acids long. Germline assignment: CDR1 DFQATT and CDR2 SNEGSKA (reference sequence). Germline trimming cut 3 bases from V and 4 bases from J; bases unmatched to any gene: 8. The CDR3 reads CSASATSGELYNEQFF. The CDR3 nucleotides are TGCAGTGCTAGTGCGACTAGCGGGGAGCTTTACAATGAGCAGTTCTTC.

The J gene is TRBJ2-2, the V gene TRBV11-2; D possibly corresponds to TRBD1 (6 bases). V was clipped by 3 bases and J by 4 bases, with 15 bases between them. Germline V gives CDR1 SGHAT, CDR2 FQNNGV. The CDR3 totals 16 residues. CDR3 DNA sequence: TGTGCCAGCAGCTTCACAGGGCATCGGTCCACCGGGGAGCTGTTTTTT. Translating gives CASSFTGHRSTGELFF.

The chain joins TRBV2 to TRBJ1-1; tentatively, D is TRBD1 (5 bases). The V and J ends lost 7 bases and 7 bases respectively, with 16 bases between them. CDR3 size: 13 residues. CDR1 and CDR2 from the germline V gene are SNHLY and FYNNEI. Written as DNA, the CDR3 is TGTGCCAGCACAGGACAAGGTTCGGGTGAAGCTTTCTTT. Translated: CASTGQGSGEAFF.

The chain uses TRBV11-3 and TRBJ2-3; tentatively, D is TRBD2 (6 bases). The CDR3 sequence is 15 residues long. Germline assignment: CDR1 SGHNT and CDR2 YENEEA. The germline V and J ends were trimmed by 1 base and 7 bases, with 15 bases remaining between them. CDR3 loop: CASSLGAGTRNTQYF. DNA for the CDR3: TGTGCCAGCAGCTTAGGGGCGGGGACCAGGAATACGCAGTATTTT. The variable domain in full, completed from reference TRBV11-3 and TRBJ2-3, reads EAGVVQSPRYKIIEKKQPVAFWCNPISGHNTLYWYLQNLGQGPELLIRYENEEAVDDSQLPKDRFSAERLKGVDSTLKIQPAELGDSAVYLCASSLGAGTRNTQYFGPGTRLTVL.

The chain recombines TRBV19 with TRBJ1-2; D ambiguous. CDR3 size: 12 residues. CDR1 is LNHDA and CDR2 is SQIVND in the germline V gene (reference sequence). V lost 10 bases to trimming and J lost 4 bases, with 13 bases between them. In DNA form, the CDR3 reads TGTGCCACCTCGACTGCCCGCTATGGCTACACCTTC. This gives the protein CATSTARYGYTF.

This clone has a handful of counts. V and J are TRBV5-1 and TRBJ2-1; D is possibly TRBD2 (5 bases). Germline CDR1 reads SGHRS; CDR2 reads YFSETQ. The V gene lost 3 bases and the J gene lost 3 bases, with 16 bases spanning the gap. The CDR3 is made up of 16 amino acids. CDR3 sequence: CASSYSADPFYNEQFF. CDR3 in DNA: TGCGCCAGCAGCTACTCAGCGGACCCTTTCTACAATGAGCAGTTCTTC.

The gene calls are TRBV2 and TRBJ2-3, with a tentative D call TRBD1 (5 bases). Germline CDR1 is SNHLY and CDR2 is FYNNEI. The CDR3 contains 14 residues. V lost 9 bases to trimming and J lost 2 bases, with 15 bases between them. The CDR3 DNA sequence: TGTGCCAGTAAATACTCCAGGGCCACAGATACGCAGTATTTT. Protein product: CASKYSRATDTQYF.